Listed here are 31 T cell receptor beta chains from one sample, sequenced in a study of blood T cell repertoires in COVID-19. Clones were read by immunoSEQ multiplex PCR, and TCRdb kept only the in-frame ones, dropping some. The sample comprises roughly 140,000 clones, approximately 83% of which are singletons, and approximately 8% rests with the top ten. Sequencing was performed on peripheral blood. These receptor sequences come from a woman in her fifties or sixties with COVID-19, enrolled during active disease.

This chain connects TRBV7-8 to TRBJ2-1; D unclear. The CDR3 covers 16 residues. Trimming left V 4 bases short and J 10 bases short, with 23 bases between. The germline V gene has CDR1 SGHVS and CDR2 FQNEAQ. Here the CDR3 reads CASSSPVFESQMEQFF. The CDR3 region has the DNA TGTGCCAGCAGCTCCCCTGTATTTGAATCCCAGATGGAGCAGTTCTTC.

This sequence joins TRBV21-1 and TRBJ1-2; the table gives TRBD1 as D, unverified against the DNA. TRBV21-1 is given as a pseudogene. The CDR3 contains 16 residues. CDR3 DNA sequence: TGTGCCAGCAGCAAACAGGGACAGGGGCCTAACTATGGCTACACCTTC. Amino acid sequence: CASSKQGQGPNYGYTF.

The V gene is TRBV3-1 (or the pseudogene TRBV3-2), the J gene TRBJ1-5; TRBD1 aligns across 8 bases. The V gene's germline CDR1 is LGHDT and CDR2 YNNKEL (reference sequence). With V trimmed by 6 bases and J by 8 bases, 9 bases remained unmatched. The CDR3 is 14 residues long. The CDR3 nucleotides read TGTGCCAGCAGTCCCTCAGGGGGCCCTGAGCCCCAGCATTTT. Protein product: CASSPSGGPEPQHF.

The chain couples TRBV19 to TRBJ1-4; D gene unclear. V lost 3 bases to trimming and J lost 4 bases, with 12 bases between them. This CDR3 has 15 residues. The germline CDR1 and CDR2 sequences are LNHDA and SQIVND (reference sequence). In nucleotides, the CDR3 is TGTGCCAGTAGTATGGGTGGGAGTAGTAATGAAAAACTGTTTTTT. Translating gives CASSMGGSSNEKLFF.

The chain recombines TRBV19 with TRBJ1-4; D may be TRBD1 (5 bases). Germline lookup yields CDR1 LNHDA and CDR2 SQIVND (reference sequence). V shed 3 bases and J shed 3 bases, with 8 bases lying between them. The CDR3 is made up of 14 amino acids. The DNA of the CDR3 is TGTGCCAGTAGTATTAGGGGTTCTAATGAAAAACTGTTTTTT. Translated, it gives CASSIRGSNEKLFF.

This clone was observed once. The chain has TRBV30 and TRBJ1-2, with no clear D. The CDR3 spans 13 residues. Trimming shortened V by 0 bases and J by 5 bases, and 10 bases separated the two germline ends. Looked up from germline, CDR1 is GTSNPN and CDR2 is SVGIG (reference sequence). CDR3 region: CAWSVSRGYGYTF. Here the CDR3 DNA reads TGTGCCTGGAGTGTATCCAGAGGTTATGGCTACACCTTC.

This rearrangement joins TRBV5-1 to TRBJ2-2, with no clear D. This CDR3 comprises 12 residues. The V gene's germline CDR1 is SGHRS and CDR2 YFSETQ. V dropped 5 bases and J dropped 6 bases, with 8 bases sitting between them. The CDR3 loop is CASRREPGELFF. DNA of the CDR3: TGCGCCAGCAGGCGTGAACCCGGGGAGCTGTTTTTT.

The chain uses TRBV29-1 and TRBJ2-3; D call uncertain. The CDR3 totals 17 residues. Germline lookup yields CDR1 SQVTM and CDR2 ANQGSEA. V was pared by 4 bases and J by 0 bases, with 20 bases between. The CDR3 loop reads CSVAPSSIITSTDTQYF. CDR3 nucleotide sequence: TGCAGCGTTGCCCCAAGTAGCATCATAACTAGCACAGATACGCAGTATTTT.

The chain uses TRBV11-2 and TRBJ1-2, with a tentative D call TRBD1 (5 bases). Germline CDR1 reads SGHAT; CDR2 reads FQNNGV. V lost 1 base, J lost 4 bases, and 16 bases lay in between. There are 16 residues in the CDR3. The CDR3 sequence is CASSLVGSGVGYGYTF. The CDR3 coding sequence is TGTGCCAGCAGCTTAGTCGGTTCGGGGGTCGGCTATGGCTACACCTTC.

This chain's CDR3 is CASGLVNMWRGGTNEKLFF. DNA of the CDR3: TGTGCTAGTGGTTTGGTGAACATGTGGAGGGGAGGGACTAATGAAAAACTGTTTTTT. This chain joins TRBV12-5 and TRBJ1-4, with D perhaps matching TRBD1 (5 bases). This CDR3 spans 19 amino acids. CDR1 and CDR2 (germline): LGHNT, FRNRAP. Deletions cut 0 bases from V and 2 bases from J, with 19 bases between.

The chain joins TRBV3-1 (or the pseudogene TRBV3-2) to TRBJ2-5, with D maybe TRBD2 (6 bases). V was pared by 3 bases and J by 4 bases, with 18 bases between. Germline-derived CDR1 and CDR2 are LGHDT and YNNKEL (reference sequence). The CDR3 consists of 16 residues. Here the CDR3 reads CASSQDRASEGETQYF. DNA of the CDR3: TGTGCCAGCAGCCAGGACCGGGCTAGCGAGGGAGAGACCCAGTACTTC.

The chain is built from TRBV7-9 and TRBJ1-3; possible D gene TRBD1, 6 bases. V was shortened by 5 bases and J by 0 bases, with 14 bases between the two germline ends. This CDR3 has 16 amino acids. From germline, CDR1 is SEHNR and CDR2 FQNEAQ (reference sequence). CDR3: CASSPDRSISGNTIYF. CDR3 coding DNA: TGTGCCAGCAGCCCCGACAGGTCTATCTCTGGAAACACCATATATTTT.

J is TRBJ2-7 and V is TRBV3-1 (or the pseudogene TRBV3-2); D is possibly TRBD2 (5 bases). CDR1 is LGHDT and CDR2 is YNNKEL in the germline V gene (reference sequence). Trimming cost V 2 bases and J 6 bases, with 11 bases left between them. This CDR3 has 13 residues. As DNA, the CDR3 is TGTGCCAGCAGCCAAATATCGGGGTCCGAGCAGTACTTC. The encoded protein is CASSQISGSEQYF.

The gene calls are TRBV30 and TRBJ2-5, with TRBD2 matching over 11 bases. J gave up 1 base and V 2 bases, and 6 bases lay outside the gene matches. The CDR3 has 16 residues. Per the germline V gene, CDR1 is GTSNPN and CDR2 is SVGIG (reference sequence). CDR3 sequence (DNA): TGTGCCTGGAGTAATCCCCTAGCGGGGGGCCAAGAGACCCAGTACTTC. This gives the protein CAWSNPLAGGQETQYF.

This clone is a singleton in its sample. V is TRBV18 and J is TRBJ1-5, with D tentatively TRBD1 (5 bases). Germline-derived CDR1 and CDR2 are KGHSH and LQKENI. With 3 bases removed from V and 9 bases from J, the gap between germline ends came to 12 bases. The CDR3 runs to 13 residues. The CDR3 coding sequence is TGTGCCAGCTCACCTACCCAGGGAAGGCCCCAGCATTTT. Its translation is CASSPTQGRPQHF.

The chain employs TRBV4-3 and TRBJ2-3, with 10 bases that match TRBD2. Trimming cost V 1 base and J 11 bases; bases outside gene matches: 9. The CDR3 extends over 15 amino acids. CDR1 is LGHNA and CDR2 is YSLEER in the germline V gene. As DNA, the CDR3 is TGCGCCAGCAGCCAAGGCGATACTAGCGGGGTTATGCAGTATTTT. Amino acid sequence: CASSQGDTSGVMQYF.

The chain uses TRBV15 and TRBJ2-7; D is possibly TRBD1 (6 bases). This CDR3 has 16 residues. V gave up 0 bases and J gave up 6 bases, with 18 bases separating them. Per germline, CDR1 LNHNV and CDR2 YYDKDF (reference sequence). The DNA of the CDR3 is TGTGCCACCAGCAGAGATTCATACAGGGCGGGCGGCGAGCAGTACTTC. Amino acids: CATSRDSYRAGGEQYF.

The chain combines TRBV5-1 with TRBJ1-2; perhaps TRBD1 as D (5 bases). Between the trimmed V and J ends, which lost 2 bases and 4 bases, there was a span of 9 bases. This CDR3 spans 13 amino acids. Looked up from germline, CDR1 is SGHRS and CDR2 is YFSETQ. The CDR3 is CASSFGQGYGYTF. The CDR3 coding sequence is TGCGCCAGCAGCTTTGGGCAGGGCTATGGCTACACCTTC.

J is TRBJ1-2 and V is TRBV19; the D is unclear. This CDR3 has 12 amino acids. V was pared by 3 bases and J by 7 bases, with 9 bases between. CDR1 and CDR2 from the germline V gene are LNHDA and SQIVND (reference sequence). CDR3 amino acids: CASSIRPGGYTF. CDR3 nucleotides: TGTGCCAGTAGTATTCGCCCGGGTGGCTACACCTTC.

Written as DNA, the CDR3 is TGTGCCAGCACCATGACAGGGAGAACCTACGAGCAGTACTTC. It specifies CASTMTGRTYEQYF. This rearrangement joins TRBV6-5 to TRBJ2-7; TRBD1 agrees at 7 bases. Germline lookup yields CDR1 MNHEY and CDR2 SVGAGI. V trimming: 7 bases; J trimming: 2 bases; junction bases outside the gene matches: 8. The CDR3 has 14 residues.

CDR3 nucleotide sequence: TGTGCCAGCAGCTCTAGGACAGGGAGCTCCTACAATGAGCAGTTCTTC. Its translation is CASSSRTGSSYNEQFF. The J gene is TRBJ2-1, the V gene TRBV7-2; 8 bases align to TRBD1. Trimming at V came to 4 bases and at J to 0 bases, leaving 5 bases not matched to a gene. Per the germline V gene, CDR1 is SGHTA and CDR2 is FQGNSA. The length of the CDR3 is 16 residues.

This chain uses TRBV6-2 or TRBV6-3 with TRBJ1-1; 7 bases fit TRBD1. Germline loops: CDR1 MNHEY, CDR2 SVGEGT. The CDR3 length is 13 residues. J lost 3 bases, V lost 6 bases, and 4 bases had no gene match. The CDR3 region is CASSPGTDTEAFF. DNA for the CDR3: TGTGCCAGCAGCCCCGGGACAGACACTGAAGCTTTCTTT.

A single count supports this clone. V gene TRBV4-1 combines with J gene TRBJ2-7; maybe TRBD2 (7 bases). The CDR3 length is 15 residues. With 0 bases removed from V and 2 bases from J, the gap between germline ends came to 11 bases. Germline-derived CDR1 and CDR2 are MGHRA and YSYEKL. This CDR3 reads CASSQEGEGAYEQYF. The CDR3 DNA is TGCGCCAGCAGCCAAGAGGGGGAGGGGGCCTACGAGCAGTACTTC.

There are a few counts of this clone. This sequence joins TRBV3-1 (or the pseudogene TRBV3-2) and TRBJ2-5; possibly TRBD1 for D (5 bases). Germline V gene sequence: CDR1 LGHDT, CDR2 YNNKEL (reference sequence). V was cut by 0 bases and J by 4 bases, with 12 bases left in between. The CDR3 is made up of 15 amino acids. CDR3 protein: CASSQDRARVETQYF. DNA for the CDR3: TGTGCCAGCAGCCAAGATAGGGCCAGGGTAGAGACCCAGTACTTC.

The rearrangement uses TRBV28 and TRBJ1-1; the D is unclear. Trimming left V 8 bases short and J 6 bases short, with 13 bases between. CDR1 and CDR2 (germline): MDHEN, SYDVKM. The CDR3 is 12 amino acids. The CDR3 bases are TGTGCCAGCCTAGAAAGCGCGGCTGAAGCTTTCTTT. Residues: CASLESAAEAFF.

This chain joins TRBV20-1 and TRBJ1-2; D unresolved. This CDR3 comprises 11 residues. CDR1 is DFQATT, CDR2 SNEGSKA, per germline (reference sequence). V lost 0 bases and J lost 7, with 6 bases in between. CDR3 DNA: TGCAGTGCTAGAGATCCCGGTGGCTACACCTTC. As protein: CSARDPGGYTF.

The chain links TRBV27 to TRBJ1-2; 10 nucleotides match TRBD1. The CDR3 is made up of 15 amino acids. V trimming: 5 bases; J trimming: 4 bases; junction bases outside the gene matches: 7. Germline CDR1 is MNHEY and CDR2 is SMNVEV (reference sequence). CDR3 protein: CASSRGQGIAYGYTF. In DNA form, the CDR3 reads TGTGCCAGCAGTAGGGGACAGGGGATCGCCTATGGCTACACCTTC.

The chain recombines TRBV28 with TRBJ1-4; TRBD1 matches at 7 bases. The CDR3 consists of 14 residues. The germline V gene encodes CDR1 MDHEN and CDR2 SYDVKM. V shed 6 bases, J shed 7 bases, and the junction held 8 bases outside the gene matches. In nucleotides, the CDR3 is TGTGCCAGCAGGCCGCCAGGGGGTACTGAAAAACTGTTTTTT. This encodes CASRPPGGTEKLFF.

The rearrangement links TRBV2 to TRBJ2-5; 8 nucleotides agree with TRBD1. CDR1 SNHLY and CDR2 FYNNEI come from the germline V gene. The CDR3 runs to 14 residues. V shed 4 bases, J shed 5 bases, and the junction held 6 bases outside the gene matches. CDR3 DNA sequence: TGTGCCAGCAGTGGCCCAGGGGGCCGTGAGACCCAGTACTTC. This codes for CASSGPGGRETQYF.

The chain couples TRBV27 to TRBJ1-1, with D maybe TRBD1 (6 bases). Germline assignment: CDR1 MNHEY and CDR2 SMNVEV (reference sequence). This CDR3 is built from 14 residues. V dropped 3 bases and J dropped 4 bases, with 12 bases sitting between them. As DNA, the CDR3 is TGTGCCAGCAGTTTGGCAGGGGAGGGCACTGAAGCTTTCTTT. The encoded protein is CASSLAGEGTEAFF.

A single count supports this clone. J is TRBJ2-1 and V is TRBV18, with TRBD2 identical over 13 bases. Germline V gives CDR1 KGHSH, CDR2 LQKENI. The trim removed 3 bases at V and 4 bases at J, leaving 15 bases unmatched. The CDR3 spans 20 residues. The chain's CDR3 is CASSPRRDNILAGGYNEQFF. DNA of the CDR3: TGTGCCAGCTCACCTCGACGAGACAATATACTAGCGGGGGGGTACAATGAGCAGTTCTTC.